One sample yielded the 29 T cell receptor beta chains listed below, sequenced in a study of molecular identifiers for immune sequencing clone quantification. TCRdb re-called the PCR reads through MiXCR, storing one row per CDR3 protein. The table includes 50,000 or so distinct CDR3 sequences, under 30% detected once. Sequenced: naive CD8+ T cells from blood, with Jurkat cell RNA spiked in. Subset given: FACS-sorted CD8+CD4-CCR7+CD45RA+ naive T cells. Receptors originate from a human donor in good health. Some libraries in this study had Jurkat cell RNA spiked in.

Remarks on this clonotype: A much larger clone lies a single base off, so this may be a read error. V and J are TRBV3-1 and TRBJ2-1; D assignment may be TRBD1 or TRBD2 (5 bases each). Germline V gives CDR1 LGHDT, CDR2 YNNKEL (reference sequence). CDR3 length: 15 amino acids. The CDR3 loop is CASTSGSSGDGEQSF. Written as DNA, the CDR3 is TGTGCCAGCACCTCAGGGTCCAGCGGCGACGGCGAGCAGTCCTTC.

This clonotype was seen ten or more times. J is TRBJ1-1 and V is TRBV7-9; D call uncertain. Trimming cost V 6 bases and J 1 base, with 6 bases left between them. CDR1 and CDR2 (germline): SEHNR, FQNEAQ (reference sequence). The CDR3 is 12 amino acids. The CDR3 loop reads CASRSGNTEAFF. CDR3 sequence (DNA): TGTGCCAGCAGGTCGGGGAACACTGAAGCTTTCTTT.

As concerns this clonotype: An end of the junction differs from the germline gene, which may be a read error. This chain links TRBV4-1 with TRBJ2-7; D not certain. There are 13 residues in the CDR3. In germline, CDR1 is MGHRA, CDR2 YSYEKL. The DNA for the CDR3 is TGCGCCAGCAGCCAAGACCCCGGCGCTAGACCCGTCTTC. The encoded protein is CASSQDPGARPVF.

Points on this clonotype: A much larger clone is a single base away; this may be a read error. This sequence joins TRBV28 and TRBJ1-5, with D possibly being TRBD1 (6 bases). The CDR3 runs 14 residues. V lost 7 bases, J lost 3 bases, and 13 bases lay in between. In germline, CDR1 is MDHEN, CDR2 SYDVKM. The CDR3 DNA sequence: TGTGCCAGCATGTTACAGGGTAACAATCAGCCCCAGCATTTT. This codes for CASMLQGNNQPQHF. The complete variable domain, with remaining parts taken from reference TRBV28 and TRBJ1-5, reads DVKVTQSSRYLVKRTGEKVFLECVQDMDHENMFWYRQDPGLGLRLIYFSYDVKMKEKGDIPEGYSVSREKKERFSLILESASTNQTSMYLCASMLQGNNQPQHFGDGTRLSIL.

This chain connects TRBV7-2 to TRBJ1-3; 7 bases align to TRBD1. The CDR3 loop spans 16 amino acids. CDR1 and CDR2 from the germline V gene are SGHTA and FQGNSA. The trim removed 1 base at V and 5 bases at J, leaving 8 bases unmatched. The CDR3 coding sequence is TGTGCCAGCAGCTTAGGGTTGGAGGGGGCCAGAAACACCATATATTTT. It yields the protein CASSLGLEGARNTIYF.

V and J are TRBV7-3 and TRBJ2-5; 12 positions agree with TRBD2. Germline loops: CDR1 SGHTA, CDR2 FQGTGA. CDR3 length: 15 residues. V was clipped by 5 bases and J by 3 bases; unmatched bases: 4. The CDR3 coding sequence is TGTGCCAGCAGCCCCAGACTAGCGGGAGAAGAGACCCAGTACTTC. This codes for CASSPRLAGEETQYF. Together with reference TRBV7-3 and TRBJ2-5, the CDR3 gives the full variable domain: GAGVSQTPSNKVTEKGKYVELRCDPISGHTALYWYRQSLGQGPEFLIYFQGTGAADDSGLPNDRFFAVRPEGSVSTLKIQRTERGDSAVYLCASSPRLAGEETQYFGPGTRLLVL.

A word on this clonotype: A much larger clone differs by one base, so this may be a read error. This chain joins TRBV9 and TRBJ2-6; TRBD2 is a possible D gene (5 bases). The CDR3 extends over 17 amino acids. The V and J ends lost 6 bases and 0 bases respectively, with 16 bases between them. Germline V CDR1 and CDR2: SGDLS, YYNGEE. In DNA form, the CDR3 reads TGTGCCAGCATCCCCCTGGAGGTGAGCTCTGGGGCCAACGTCCTGACTTTC. Protein: CASIPLEVSSGANVLTF.

This clonotype was seen more than once but under ten times. The junction and the germline gene differ at one end; a read error may be behind it. The rearrangement uses TRBV7-2 and TRBJ2-2; possible D gene TRBD2, 6 bases. The CDR3 has 16 amino acids. CDR1 SGHTA and CDR2 FQGNSA come from the germline V gene. The DNA of the CDR3 is TGTGCCAGCAGCTTAGGTCCGGGGATCCGGACCGGGGGGCTGTTTTTT. Its translation is CASSLGPGIRTGGLFF.

V is TRBV4-3 and J is TRBJ2-3; 7 nucleotides line up with TRBD2. V lost 0 bases, J lost 2 bases, and 5 bases stayed unmatched. This CDR3 spans 16 amino acids. CDR1 is LGHNA, CDR2 YSLEER, per germline. The CDR3 spells CASSQDRGELTDTQYF. DNA for the CDR3: TGCGCCAGCAGCCAAGATCGGGGGGAGCTCACAGATACGCAGTATTTT.

A word on this clonotype: Since a much larger clone is just one base distant, this may be a read error. The V and J genes are TRBV6-2 or TRBV6-3 and TRBJ1-5; D ambiguous. Germline-derived CDR1 and CDR2 are MNHEY and SVGEGT. This CDR3 region has 14 residues. In nucleotides, the CDR3 is TGTGCCAGCAGGGAGAGATGGAACAATCAGCCCCCGCATTTT. This translates into CASRERWNNQPPHF.

Many counts were recorded for this clonotype. The gene calls are TRBV9 and TRBJ1-1; possible D gene TRBD1, 5 bases. V gave up 0 bases and J gave up 1 base, with 7 bases separating them. This CDR3 is built from 14 residues. Germline CDR1 is SGDLS and CDR2 is YYNGEE. The CDR3: CASSVGDSNTEAFF. The DNA for the CDR3 is TGTGCCAGCAGCGTAGGGGACTCGAACACTGAAGCTTTCTTT.

This clonotype was picked up many times. The rearrangement joins TRBV12-3 or TRBV12-4 to TRBJ1-5; D is unclear. V lost 5 bases to trimming and J lost 5 bases, with 10 bases between them. This CDR3 has 13 residues. CDR3 nucleotide sequence: TGTGCCAGCAGTACCGGACGGTATCAGCCCCAGCATTTT. This gives the protein CASSTGRYQPQHF.

This chain links TRBV11-2 with TRBJ2-7; 7 bases are shared with TRBD1. The trim removed 5 bases at V and 9 bases at J, leaving 10 bases unmatched. CDR3 size: 13 residues. From germline, CDR1 is SGHAT and CDR2 FQNNGV. The CDR3 DNA follows: TGTGCCAGCAGCCTCGGACAGGCTGGCGCGCAGTACTTC. Protein: CASSLGQAGAQYF.

The chain has TRBV20-1 and TRBJ2-5; weak D call: TRBD1 (6 bases). This CDR3 spans 14 amino acids. The ends were cut back, 3 bases at V and 2 bases at J, with 13 bases in the middle. Per the germline V gene, CDR1 is DFQATT and CDR2 is SNEGSKA (reference sequence). The CDR3 sequence: CSASSYRVQETQYF. CDR3 nucleotides: TGCAGTGCTAGTTCCTACAGGGTTCAAGAGACCCAGTACTTC.

The chain uses TRBV20-1 and TRBJ2-3; 11 bases fit TRBD2. This CDR3 spans 17 amino acids. The germline gives CDR1 DFQATT, CDR2 SNEGSKA (reference sequence). V lost 0 bases and J lost 8; bases outside the gene matches: 13. The CDR3 DNA reads TGCAGTGCTAGAGATCTCTTTAGCGGGGGGGCCGGTGGTACGCAGTATTTT. Residues: CSARDLFSGGAGGTQYF.

This clonotype has ten or more counts. CDR3 DNA: TGTGCCAGCAGAGACACCGGGGAGCTGTTTTTT. Its translation is CASRDTGELFF. J is TRBJ2-2 and V is TRBV3-1; D unresolved. The CDR3 contains 11 residues. Germline CDR1 reads LGHDT; CDR2 reads YNNKEL (reference sequence). The V and J ends lost 6 bases and 3 bases respectively, with 2 bases between them.

The table lists this clonotype with many counts. This sequence joins TRBV5-6 and TRBJ2-3; the D gene is possibly TRBD2 (6 bases). V lost 5 bases, J lost 0 bases, and 13 bases lay in between. The CDR3 spans 15 residues. The V gene's germline CDR1 is SGHDT and CDR2 YYEEEE. The CDR3, as DNA: TGTGCCAGCAGTTCCGGCGGGGCTAGCACAGATACGCAGTATTTT. This codes for CASSSGGASTDTQYF.

In this sample, this clonotype turned up many times. The chain has TRBV27 and TRBJ1-1; D not certain. V lost 5 bases and J lost 3, with 19 bases in between. There are 16 residues in the CDR3. CDR1 MNHEY and CDR2 SMNVEV come from the germline V gene (reference sequence). As DNA, the CDR3 is TGTGCCAGCAGTGCAGCTCTGTCCTCGCTCGACACTGAAGCTTTCTTT. Translated, it gives CASSAALSSLDTEAFF.

Notes on this clonotype: With a much larger clone just one base away, this may be a read error. The chain has TRBV20-1 and TRBJ2-5; D might be TRBD1 (6 bases). In germline, CDR1 is DFQATT, CDR2 SNEGSKA (reference sequence). The CDR3 is 16 residues long. As DNA, the CDR3 is TGCTGTGCTAGAGACCCGGACAGCCCCCTCGATGAGACCCAGTACTTC. Its protein is CCARDPDSPLDETQYF.

This clonotype has just a few counts. The conserved final phenylalanine or tryptophan is absent from the CDR3, which likely points to a read error. V usage is TRBV12-3 or TRBV12-4 and J usage is TRBJ2-3, with 7 bases matching TRBD1. V lost 5 bases, J lost 5 bases, and 1 base stayed unmatched. CDR3 length: 12 amino acids. In nucleotides, the CDR3 is TGTGCCAGCAGTAGACAGGGAGATACGCAGTATCTT. Protein: CASSRQGDTQYL.

In this sample, this clonotype turned up many times. The V and J genes are TRBV7-9 and TRBJ2-1; the match to TRBD2 covers 7 bases. In germline, CDR1 is SEHNR, CDR2 FQNEAQ (reference sequence). The CDR3 has 16 amino acids. J gave up 9 bases and V 4 bases, and 15 bases lay outside the gene matches. CDR3 sequence reads: CASSSGLQGGSGEQFF. The CDR3, as DNA: TGTGCCAGCAGCTCCGGACTGCAGGGAGGGTCGGGTGAGCAGTTCTTC.

This clonotype has only a few counts. The gene calls are TRBV3-1 and TRBJ1-2, with 7 positions matching TRBD1. This CDR3 region has 15 residues. The germline CDR1 and CDR2 sequences are LGHDT and YNNKEL (reference sequence). After removal of 5 bases from V and 4 bases from J, the junction contained 10 bases not matched to a gene. CDR3 in amino acids: CASSEKNAGGYGYTF. The CDR3 region has the DNA TGTGCCAGCAGCGAAAAGAATGCAGGGGGCTATGGCTACACCTTC.

As to this clonotype: Since a much larger clone is just one base distant, this may be a read error. The rearrangement joins TRBV4-1 to TRBJ1-5; D gene ambiguous. The CDR3 loop spans 14 amino acids. The germline V gene encodes CDR1 MGHRA and CDR2 YSYEKL. This CDR3 is CASSQDIDNQPPHF. CDR3 sequence (DNA): TGCGCCAGCAGCCAAGACATAGACAATCAGCCCCCGCATTTT.

This clonotype was picked up many times. The DNA for the CDR3 is TGTGCCAGCACCTCAGGGGGCGTAAGTACCTACGAGCAGTACTTC. Amino acids: CASTSGGVSTYEQYF. The V and J genes are TRBV7-2 and TRBJ2-7; 8 bases map to TRBD1. The CDR3 loop spans 15 amino acids. V shed 7 bases, J shed 2 bases, and the junction held 10 bases outside the gene matches. Germline values: CDR1 SGHTA, CDR2 FQGNSA. The full variable domain, rest sourced from reference TRBV7-2 and TRBJ2-7, is GAGVSQSPSNKVTEKGKDVELRCDPISGHTALYWYRQSLGQGLEFLIYFQGNSAPDKSGLPSDRFSAERTGGSVSTLTIQRTQQEDSAVYLCASTSGGVSTYEQYFGPGTRLTVT.

This clonotype was picked up many times. CDR3 nucleotides: TGTGCCAGCAGCGAGGGACAGGGGGCAGCTAAGACCCAGTACTTC. This encodes CASSEGQGAAKTQYF. The V call is TRBV2, the J call TRBJ2-5; TRBD1 aligns across 12 bases. The germline V gene encodes CDR1 SNHLY and CDR2 FYNNEI. This CDR3 is 15 amino acids long. Trimming at V came to 6 bases and at J to 6 bases, leaving 8 bases not matched to a gene.

This clonotype was picked up many times. J is TRBJ1-6 and V is TRBV13; possible D gene TRBD1, 5 bases. V was shortened by 5 bases and J by 5 bases, with 16 bases between the two germline ends. Germline V gives CDR1 PRHDT, CDR2 FYEKMQ (reference sequence). The CDR3 is 16 residues long. The CDR3 sequence: CASSEYNDRNNSPLHF. The DNA for the CDR3 is TGTGCCAGCAGCGAATACAATGACAGAAATAATTCACCCCTCCACTTT. The whole variable domain, remainder taken from reference TRBV13 and TRBJ1-6, is AAGVIQSPRHLIKEKRETATLKCYPIPRHDTVYWYQQGPGQDPQFLISFYEKMQSDKGSIPDRFSAQQFSDYHSELNMSSLELGDSALYFCASSEYNDRNNSPLHFGNGTRLTVT.

This clonotype was observed at least ten times. This sequence joins TRBV12-3 or TRBV12-4 and TRBJ1-5, with TRBD1 as a possible D gene (5 bases). This CDR3 contains 14 residues. V was cut by 5 bases and J by 4 bases, with 12 bases left in between. The CDR3: CASSPQGMNQPQHF. DNA for the CDR3: TGTGCCAGCAGTCCTCAGGGAATGAATCAGCCCCAGCATTTT.

With regard to this clonotype: A read error may be the cause here, since a much bigger clone is one base away. The J gene is TRBJ2-7, the V gene TRBV4-1; D may be TRBD1 (6 bases). From germline, CDR1 is MGHRA and CDR2 YSYEKL. The CDR3 sequence is 15 residues long. CDR3 sequence reads: CASSQIHRDDNEQDF. For the CDR3, the DNA is TGCGCCAGCAGCCAAATCCACAGGGATGATAACGAGCAGGACTTC.

Points on this clonotype: This may stem from a read error, because a much larger clone lies one nucleotide away. The J gene is TRBJ2-2, the V gene TRBV2; TRBD1 is a possible D gene (5 bases). Trimming took off 5 bases at V and 6 bases at J, with 16 bases between the two ends. This CDR3 is 15 amino acids long. Looked up from germline, CDR1 is SNHLY and CDR2 is FYNNEI. As DNA, the CDR3 is TGTGCCAGCAGTAAAGGGGTGGGTCAACCCGGGGAGCTGTTTTTT. Encoded protein: CASSKGVGQPGELFF.